Presented here are 32 T cell receptor beta chains from one specimen sequenced in a study of identical twins. TCRdb re-called the 5' RACE reads with MiXCR, one entry per CDR3 protein. The sample contains 450,000 or so distinct CDR3 sequences, 14% of which appear only once. The sample was also reused in another study, on yellow fever vaccine responses in identical twins.

The specimen was CD4+ T cells sorted from blood. Receptors originate from a woman aged 18-29 years in good health.

The gene calls are TRBV19 and TRBJ2-7; TRBD2 is a possible D gene (5 bases). This CDR3 is 14 amino acids long. Trimming stripped 5 bases from V and 3 bases from J, with 14 bases between. Per the germline V gene, CDR1 is LNHDA and CDR2 is SQIVND (reference sequence). CDR3 protein: CASSQKPGDYEQYF. CDR3 sequence (DNA): TGTGCCAGTAGTCAAAAACCCGGGGACTACGAGCAGTACTTC.

The genes are TRBV5-5 and TRBJ2-4; 8 bases match TRBD2. This CDR3 comprises 15 residues. J gave up 6 bases and V 4 bases, and 9 bases lay outside the gene matches. The germline gives CDR1 SGHKS, CDR2 YYEKEE (reference sequence). The CDR3 coding sequence is TGTGCCAGCAGCGCAATTACTAGCGGACTAAACATTCAGTACTTC. It encodes CASSAITSGLNIQYF. Filled out from reference TRBV5-5 and TRBJ2-4, the complete variable domain reads DAGVTQSPTHLIKTRGQQVTLRCSPISGHKSVSWYQQVLGQGPQFIFQYYEKEERGRGNFPDRFSARQFPNYSSELNVNALLLGDSALYLCASSAITSGLNIQYFGAGTRLSVL.

CDR3 region: CASSLQRQGQFF. CDR3 nucleotide sequence: TGTGCCAGCAGCCTACAGAGACAGGGACAGTTCTTC. V and J are TRBV7-2 and TRBJ2-1, with 7 bases that match TRBD1. From germline, CDR1 is SGHTA and CDR2 FQGNSA. The length of the CDR3 is 12 residues. V lost 5 bases to trimming and J lost 13 bases; unmatched junction nucleotides: 8.

This clonotype came up a few times. The V and J genes are TRBV6-1 and TRBJ2-3; 12 bases align to TRBD2. The trim removed 5 bases at V and 1 base at J, leaving 13 bases unmatched. The CDR3 runs to 19 residues. Germline-derived CDR1 and CDR2 are MNHNS and SASEGT. The DNA of the CDR3 is TGTGCCAGCAGTCGGAGGACTAGCGGGACCAACAGGGGCACAGATACGCAGTATTTT. This codes for CASSRRTSGTNRGTDTQYF.

The chain carries TRBV9 and TRBJ1-2, with 7 bases aligning to TRBD1. Germline loops: CDR1 SGDLS, CDR2 YYNGEE. This CDR3 comprises 16 residues. V lost 0 bases and J lost 6; bases outside the gene matches: 11. Written as DNA, the CDR3 is TGTGCCAGCAGCGTAGACCAGGGGGGACGACGGCATGGCTACACCTTC. Translated, it gives CASSVDQGGRRHGYTF.

This clonotype was counted many times. The CDR3 DNA sequence: TGTGCCAGCACCGGACTTGACAGGGTCTACAATGAGCAGTTCTTC. This codes for CASTGLDRVYNEQFF. This chain uses TRBV6-1 with TRBJ2-1; 7 positions match TRBD1. The germline V gene has CDR1 MNHNS and CDR2 SASEGT. V dropped 7 bases and J dropped 3; count of bases not matched to a gene: 9. The CDR3 length is 15 residues.

The V and J genes are TRBV7-6 and TRBJ2-1, with TRBD2 matching 13 bases. Trimming cost V 3 bases and J 8 bases; bases outside gene matches: 7. The CDR3 sequence is 16 residues long. Looked up from germline, CDR1 is SGHVS and CDR2 is FNYEAQ. For the CDR3, the DNA is TGTGCCAGCAGCTTTCAACTAGCGGGAGGGCCTTATGAGCAGTTCTTC. This gives the protein CASSFQLAGGPYEQFF.

V usage is TRBV5-1 and J usage is TRBJ2-5; 11 nucleotides match TRBD2. Germline values: CDR1 SGHRS, CDR2 YFSETQ. The length of the CDR3 is 15 residues. V shed 4 bases, J shed 0 bases, and the junction held 2 bases outside the gene matches. The CDR3 DNA is TGCGCCAGCAGCACGGGACTAGCGGACCAAGAGACCCAGTACTTC. Translated, it gives CASSTGLADQETQYF.

The V and J genes are TRBV7-9 and TRBJ2-6, with 15 bases identical to TRBD2. Germline CDR1 is SEHNR and CDR2 is FQNEAQ (reference sequence). The V and J ends lost 11 bases and 4 bases, in that order; junction bases with no gene match: 6. The CDR3 is 16 amino acids. Here the CDR3 DNA reads TGTGCCGACGGACTAGCGGGAGGGAACGGGGCCAACGTCCTGACTTTC. Translation gives CADGLAGGNGANVLTF.

In regard to this clonotype: A clone one base away is much larger, so this may be a read error. The chain couples TRBV5-1 to TRBJ1-2; tentatively, D is TRBD1 (6 bases). Germline V gene sequence: CDR1 SGHRS, CDR2 YFSETQ. This CDR3 contains 14 residues. Trimming cost V 10 bases and J 2 bases, with 18 bases left between them. CDR3 nucleotides: TGCGCCTCCAACAGGGACGCGCCAAACTATGGCTACACCTTC. This translates into CASNRDAPNYGYTF.

There are a few counts of this clonotype. CDR3 nucleotide sequence: TGTGCCAGCAGCTCCGTGGGACTAGCCATCACCGGGGAGCTGTTTTTT. Protein: CASSSVGLAITGELFF. The chain joins TRBV7-2 to TRBJ2-2; 9 bases match TRBD2. In germline, CDR1 is SGHTA, CDR2 FQGNSA. Trimming at V came to 4 bases and at J to 4 bases, leaving 7 bases not matched to a gene. This CDR3 has 16 residues. The whole variable domain, remainder taken from reference TRBV7-2 and TRBJ2-2, is GAGVSQSPSNKVTEKGKDVELRCDPISGHTALYWYRQSLGQGLEFLIYFQGNSAPDKSGLPSDRFSAERTGGSVSTLTIQRTQQEDSAVYLCASSSVGLAITGELFFGEGSRLTVL.

The chain links TRBV21-1 to TRBJ2-7; the DNA was not used to check the table's D call, TRBD1. TRBV21-1 is a recognized pseudogene. The CDR3 runs to 19 residues. The CDR3 DNA follows: TGTGCCAGCAGCAAAGCGCTGCGCCGCGCTAGGGACAGACACTACGAGCAGTACTTC. Translating gives CASSKALRRARDRHYEQYF.

CDR3 residues: CASGGLADTDTQYF. In DNA form, the CDR3 reads TGTGCCAGTGGGGGACTAGCGGATACAGATACGCAGTATTTT. The chain has TRBV6-2 or TRBV6-3 and TRBJ2-3; 11 nucleotides agree with TRBD2. CDR1 is MNHEY, CDR2 SVGEGT, per germline. V lost 9 bases and J lost 3; bases outside the gene matches: 5. The CDR3 extends over 14 amino acids.

This chain links TRBV5-6 with TRBJ2-7; no definite D call. The V gene lost 2 bases and the J gene lost 1 base, with 13 bases spanning the gap. This CDR3 spans 15 amino acids. Germline CDR1 and CDR2: SGHDT and YYEEEE. The CDR3 is CASSFGVLGSYEQYF. Here the CDR3 DNA reads TGTGCCAGCAGCTTTGGGGTGCTGGGATCCTACGAGCAGTACTTC.

This clonotype appeared many times. The genes are TRBV29-1 and TRBJ2-5; D is undetermined. The CDR3 sequence is 12 residues long. Germline assignment: CDR1 SQVTM and CDR2 ANQGSEA. V gave up 2 bases and J gave up 5 bases, with 9 bases separating them. CDR3 protein: CSVELVGETQYF. CDR3 DNA: TGCAGCGTTGAATTGGTCGGGGAGACCCAGTACTTC.

This clonotype has more than one count but fewer than ten. The V gene is TRBV24-1, the J gene TRBJ2-1; D is possibly TRBD1 (8 bases). Germline CDR1 is KGHDR and CDR2 is SFDVKD. Trimming stripped 7 bases from V and 9 bases from J, with 21 bases between. There are 15 residues in the CDR3. DNA of the CDR3: TGTGCCACCAGGGAGACAGGGGCCAGCGGGACTGAGCAGTTCTTC. This codes for CATRETGASGTEQFF.

The V call is TRBV6-2 or TRBV6-3, the J call TRBJ2-2; D remains ambiguous. The CDR3 contains 13 residues. Germline V lookup: CDR1 MNHEY, CDR2 SVGEGT. V was clipped by 6 bases and J by 8 bases, with 13 bases between them. CDR3 protein: CASSRATGGELFF. In DNA form, the CDR3 reads TGTGCCAGCAGCCGTGCAACTGGTGGGGAGCTGTTTTTT.

The J gene is TRBJ2-2, the V gene TRBV19; 7 nucleotides match TRBD1. With 7 bases clipped from V and 7 bases from J, the junction kept 9 bases outside the gene matches. The CDR3 spans 14 residues. In germline, CDR1 is LNHDA, CDR2 SQIVND (reference sequence). The CDR3 loop is CASKEQGQSGELFF. The CDR3 bases are TGTGCCAGTAAGGAACAGGGGCAAAGCGGGGAGCTGTTTTTT.

This clonotype was counted between two and nine times. This chain joins TRBV14 and TRBJ2-1; 15 nucleotides line up with TRBD2. Germline loops: CDR1 SGHDN, CDR2 FVKESK. V gave up 4 bases and J gave up 15 bases; unmatched junction bases: 13. The CDR3 has 16 residues. Written as DNA, the CDR3 is TGTGCCAGCAGCCGCTCTGGACTAGCGGGAGGGACGGCTAGGTTCTTC. This sequence encodes CASSRSGLAGGTARFF. Variable domain in full (rest from reference TRBV14 and TRBJ2-1): EAGVTQFPSHSVIEKGQTVTLRCDPISGHDNLYWYRRVMGKEIKFLLHFVKESKQDESGMPNNRFLAERTGGTYSTLKVQPAELEDSGVYFCASSRSGLAGGTARFFGPGTRLTVL.

This clonotype has only a few counts. The rearrangement uses TRBV20-1 and TRBJ2-3, with 7 bases aligning to TRBD2. Germline CDR1 and CDR2: DFQATT and SNEGSKA (reference sequence). J lost 2 bases, V lost 7 bases, and 9 bases had no gene match. This CDR3 is 14 amino acids long. CDR3 bases: TGCAGTGTGCGCGGGGGTCGTACCACAGATACGCAGTATTTT. Translation gives CSVRGGRTTDTQYF.

This clonotype came up a few times. The chain combines TRBV6-1 with TRBJ1-2, with no clear D. The CDR3 spans 15 residues. Germline CDR1 and CDR2: MNHNS and SASEGT. V dropped 8 bases and J dropped 0 bases, with 16 bases sitting between them. CDR3 sequence reads: CASLGSKAPNYGYTF. In DNA, the CDR3 is TGTGCCAGCTTAGGATCGAAGGCACCTAACTATGGCTACACCTTC.

This clonotype has a count of ten or more. J is TRBJ2-5 and V is TRBV5-1, with 7 bases aligning to TRBD1. Per the germline V gene, CDR1 is SGHRS and CDR2 is YFSETQ. V gave up 4 bases and J gave up 3 bases; unmatched junction bases: 6. This CDR3 is 14 amino acids long. CDR3 nucleotides: TGCGCCAGCAGCCTCCGGGACAGTAAAGAGACCCAGTACTTC. Translating it yields CASSLRDSKETQYF.

This clonotype occurred many times. J is TRBJ2-1 and V is TRBV12-3 or TRBV12-4; 7 positions agree with TRBD1. J lost 5 bases, V lost 4 bases, and 11 bases had no gene match. CDR3 length: 16 residues. CDR3 bases: TGTGCCAGCAGTTCACAGACAGGGAGTAGAAACAATGAGCAGTTCTTC. Its translation is CASSSQTGSRNNEQFF.

This clonotype turned up a few times. The rearrangement joins TRBV24-1 to TRBJ1-2; D gene unclear. Deletions cut 9 bases from V and 0 bases from J, with 13 bases between. The CDR3 spans 14 residues. The V gene's germline CDR1 is KGHDR and CDR2 SFDVKD. CDR3 in DNA: TGTGCCACCCGGCGACTGAACGCTAACTATGGCTACACCTTC. Translation gives CATRRLNANYGYTF.

J is TRBJ1-2 and V is TRBV3-1; D not certain. The CDR3 totals 11 residues. Trimming stripped 1 base from V and 4 bases from J, with 1 base between. The germline gives CDR1 LGHDT, CDR2 YNNKEL (reference sequence). DNA of the CDR3: TGTGCCAGCAGCCAAGTCTATGGCTACACCTTC. Translation gives CASSQVYGYTF.

This clonotype showed up just a few times. The chain has TRBV19 and TRBJ2-5, with D tentatively TRBD1 (6 bases). Germline CDR1 and CDR2: LNHDA and SQIVND (reference sequence). This CDR3 has 12 residues. Trimming shortened V by 4 bases and J by 5 bases, and 8 bases separated the two germline ends. Here the CDR3 reads CASSKGVETQYF. DNA for the CDR3: TGTGCCAGTAGTAAGGGGGTCGAGACCCAGTACTTC.

The chain has TRBV6-5 and TRBJ2-3, with 10 bases fitting TRBD1. Germline CDR1 reads MNHEY; CDR2 reads SVGAGI. V lost 2 bases and J lost 4; bases outside the gene matches: 3. The CDR3 totals 15 residues. The CDR3 region is CASSYVTGGADTQYF. The DNA for the CDR3 is TGTGCCAGCAGTTACGTGACAGGGGGCGCAGATACGCAGTATTTT.

V usage is TRBV7-9 and J usage is TRBJ1-4; D may be TRBD1 (6 bases). The CDR3 is 13 amino acids. The V gene lost 4 bases and the J gene lost 7 bases, with 10 bases spanning the gap. Germline CDR1 SEHNR, CDR2 FQNEAQ (reference sequence). The CDR3 DNA follows: TGTGCCAGCAGCTCCCAGACAGGTGAAAAACTGTTTTTT. Residues: CASSSQTGEKLFF.

This clonotype was counted a few times. This chain links TRBV7-9 with TRBJ2-7; D is uncertain. Trimming removed 0 bases at V and 1 base at J, with 7 bases between. CDR3 length equals 14 residues. The germline CDR1 and CDR2 sequences are SEHNR and FQNEAQ (reference sequence). The CDR3 DNA reads TGTGCCAGCAGCTTAGCTTCCCTATCCTACGAGCAGTACTTC. Translation: CASSLASLSYEQYF.

This clonotype was seen a few times. The chain is built from TRBV7-9 and TRBJ2-7; 10 bases align to TRBD2. This CDR3 is 16 amino acids long. Germline lookup yields CDR1 SEHNR and CDR2 FQNEAQ (reference sequence). J lost 0 bases, V lost 6 bases, and 8 bases had no gene match. Written as DNA, the CDR3 is TGTGCCAGCAGTCATGTCGGGACTAGCGTCTCCTACGAGCAGTACTTC. Its translation: CASSHVGTSVSYEQYF. The variable domain in full, completed from reference TRBV7-9 and TRBJ2-7, reads DTGVSQNPRHKITKRGQNVTFRCDPISEHNRLYWYRQTLGQGPEFLTYFQNEAQLEKSRLLSDRFSAERPKGSFSTLEIQRTEQGDSAMYLCASSHVGTSVSYEQYFGPGTRLTVT.

The rearrangement uses TRBV3-1 and TRBJ1-2; D perhaps matches TRBD1 (5 bases). V was trimmed by 4 bases and J by 7 bases, leaving 16 bases between them. Germline values: CDR1 LGHDT, CDR2 YNNKEL (reference sequence). The CDR3 is 14 residues long. CDR3 loop: CASSPNVLGPGYTF. DNA for the CDR3: TGTGCCAGCAGCCCTAATGTTTTGGGGCCTGGCTACACCTTC. Full variable domain (rest looked up from reference TRBV3-1 and TRBJ1-2): DTAVSQTPKYLVTQMGNDKSIKCEQNLGHDTMYWYKQDSKKFLKIMFSYNNKELIINETVPNRFSPKSPDKAHLNLHINSLELGDSAVYFCASSPNVLGPGYTFGSGTRLTVV.

This clonotype was counted at least ten times. This chain links TRBV10-3 with TRBJ1-5; D is possibly TRBD1 (5 bases). Trimming stripped 4 bases from V and 5 bases from J, with 9 bases between. CDR1 and CDR2 from the germline V gene are ENHRY and SYGVKD. This CDR3 is built from 13 residues. The DNA for the CDR3 is TGTGCCATCAGTGCGCAGGGCGATCAGCCCCAGCATTTT. This gives the protein CAISAQGDQPQHF.